Listed here are 27 T cell receptor beta chains from one sample, sequenced in a study of blood T cell repertoires in COVID-19. Method: immunoSEQ multiplex PCR; TCRdb's copy keeps in-frame clones and lacks some. This sample carries 90,000 to 120,000 clones, 65% to 80% of them seen once, and the ten largest clones take 1.5% to 2%. The source material was peripheral blood. These TCRs come from a woman aged 40 to 55 with acute or convalescent COVID-19.

The CDR3 here is CASSPTTNSGNTIYF. CDR3 nucleotide sequence: TGTGCCAGCTCACCAACAACGAACTCTGGAAACACCATATATTTT. This sequence joins TRBV18 and TRBJ1-3; D not resolved. This CDR3 has 15 amino acids. Germline V CDR1 and CDR2: KGHSH, LQKENI. Trimming took 2 bases from V and 0 from J, leaving 8 bases between them.

The chain combines TRBV7-2 with TRBJ1-3; TRBD1 aligns across 7 bases. The CDR3 runs to 15 residues. The junction had 5 bases not matched to a gene; V was cut back by 5 bases and J by 1 base. Looked up from germline, CDR1 is SGHTA and CDR2 is FQGNSA. The CDR3 loop reads CASSPNRGSGNTIYF. The CDR3 nucleotides read TGTGCCAGCAGCCCAAACAGGGGATCTGGAAACACCATATATTTT.

The chain is built from TRBV5-6 and TRBJ2-7; TRBD1 agrees at 8 bases. The trim removed 4 bases at V and 12 bases at J, leaving 12 bases unmatched. CDR3 length: 13 amino acids. Germline-derived CDR1 and CDR2 are SGHDT and YYEEEE. The CDR3 sequence is CASSTRTGRKTYF. CDR3 DNA sequence: TGTGCCAGCAGCACCCGGACAGGGCGTAAAACGTACTTC.

This clone showed up just a few times. The chain employs TRBV28 and TRBJ1-1; D is uncertain. Per germline, CDR1 MDHEN and CDR2 SYDVKM. The CDR3 has 12 amino acids. V dropped 5 bases and J dropped 3 bases, with 7 bases sitting between them. For the CDR3, the DNA is TGTGCCAGCAGTCTAGGATACACTGAAGCTTTCTTT. It codes for CASSLGYTEAFF.

This chain connects TRBV2 to TRBJ2-3; 12 nucleotides align to TRBD2. The germline CDR1 and CDR2 sequences are SNHLY and FYNNEI. J lost 6 bases, V lost 4 bases, and 2 bases had no gene match. The CDR3 is 14 residues long. Written as DNA, the CDR3 is TGTGCCAGCAGTGGACTAGCGGGGGCCGATACGCAGTATTTT. This codes for CASSGLAGADTQYF.

The chain combines TRBV28 with TRBJ2-7, with D tentatively TRBD2 (6 bases). The CDR3 covers 15 residues. Germline CDR1 and CDR2: MDHEN and SYDVKM. V gave up 2 bases and J gave up 3 bases, with 14 bases separating them. The CDR3 here is CASSLRQGGLYEQYF. Written as DNA, the CDR3 is TGTGCCAGCAGTTTAAGGCAGGGAGGCCTCTACGAGCAGTACTTC.

This chain uses TRBV5-1 with TRBJ2-2; TRBD2 matches at 10 bases. This CDR3 is built from 15 residues. Unmatched junction bases numbered 3, after V lost 4 bases and J lost 3 bases. Germline-derived CDR1 and CDR2 are SGHRS and YFSETQ. This CDR3 reads CASSPGTSDTGELFF. The CDR3 DNA reads as TGCGCCAGCAGCCCCGGGACTAGCGACACCGGGGAGCTGTTTTTT.

The sample holds one count of this clone. V usage is TRBV7-3 and J usage is TRBJ2-1, with 7 bases identical to TRBD1. The CDR3 has 13 residues. CDR1 SGHTA and CDR2 FQGTGA come from the germline V gene. Trimming took 5 bases from V and 9 from J; bases not matched to a gene: 7. This chain's CDR3 is CASSQQEGAEQFF. CDR3 DNA: TGTGCCAGCAGCCAACAAGAGGGGGCTGAGCAGTTCTTC.

The V call is TRBV3-1 (or the pseudogene TRBV3-2), the J call TRBJ2-5; the match to TRBD2 covers 8 bases. Germline CDR1 and CDR2: LGHDT and YNNKEL (reference sequence). The CDR3 totals 16 residues. J lost 0 bases, V lost 1 base, and 4 bases had no gene match. CDR3 region: CASSQGSGGDQETQYF. The CDR3 region has the DNA TGTGCCAGCAGCCAAGGTTCGGGGGGGGACCAAGAGACCCAGTACTTC.

This chain connects TRBV19 to TRBJ1-1; D gene ambiguous. CDR3 length: 13 residues. Germline loops: CDR1 LNHDA, CDR2 SQIVND (reference sequence). The germline V and J ends were trimmed by 5 bases and 0 bases, with 7 bases remaining between them. The CDR3 nucleotides are TGTGCCAGTAGTCTGTACATGAACACTGAAGCTTTCTTT. Translation gives CASSLYMNTEAFF.

V is TRBV9 and J is TRBJ2-2, with D maybe TRBD1 (5 bases). Germline V gene lookup returns CDR1 SGDLS and CDR2 YYNGEE. The V end was cut by 0 bases, the J end by 2 bases, with 11 bases between. This CDR3 is 16 amino acids long. DNA for the CDR3: TGTGCCAGCAGCGTAGGCCCAAGGGGTAACACCGGGGAGCTGTTTTTT. Translating gives CASSVGPRGNTGELFF.

The J gene is TRBJ1-3, the V gene TRBV18; D ambiguous. The V and J ends lost 1 base and 0 bases respectively, with 10 bases between them. The CDR3 sequence is 16 residues long. Germline V CDR1 and CDR2: KGHSH, LQKENI. The CDR3 nucleotides read TGTGCCAGCTCACCACAGGGAGCCGCCTCTGGAAACACCATATATTTT. It is translated as CASSPQGAASGNTIYF.

This chain links TRBV12-3 or TRBV12-4 with TRBJ2-1; perhaps TRBD1 as D (6 bases). There are 13 residues in the CDR3. The germline V and J ends were trimmed by 6 bases and 5 bases, with 11 bases remaining between them. CDR3 in amino acids: CASSRQDHNEQFF. CDR3 coding DNA: TGTGCCAGCAGCAGACAGGACCACAATGAGCAGTTCTTC.

This chain connects TRBV2 to TRBJ2-6; 9 nucleotides agree with TRBD1. Trimming took 6 bases from V and 2 from J; bases not matched to a gene: 11. There are 18 residues in the CDR3. Germline values: CDR1 SNHLY, CDR2 FYNNEI. The CDR3 region is CASSSQGQGLAGANVLTF. DNA of the CDR3: TGTGCCAGCAGCTCCCAGGGACAGGGCTTAGCTGGGGCCAACGTCCTGACTTTC.

The chain carries TRBV28 and TRBJ2-7; tentatively, D is TRBD1 (6 bases). Germline CDR1 reads MDHEN; CDR2 reads SYDVKM. V lost 7 bases to trimming and J lost 4 bases, with 20 bases between them. The CDR3 loop spans 15 amino acids. CDR3 loop: CASKSPGTGKYEQYF. The DNA for the CDR3 is TGTGCCAGCAAATCCCCGGGAACAGGGAAATACGAGCAGTACTTC.

V gene TRBV7-2 combines with J gene TRBJ2-7; 7 nucleotides align to TRBD1. V shed 4 bases, J shed 1 base, and the junction held 1 base outside the gene matches. The CDR3 runs 13 residues. Looked up from germline, CDR1 is SGHTA and CDR2 is FQGNSA. The CDR3 DNA reads TGTGCCAGCAGCTGGACAGGTTCCTACGAGCAGTACTTC. Protein: CASSWTGSYEQYF.

The chain has TRBV30 and TRBJ1-6; D uncertain. The germline V and J ends were trimmed by 4 bases and 8 bases, with 12 bases remaining between them. There are 13 residues in the CDR3. The germline gives CDR1 GTSNPN, CDR2 SVGIG (reference sequence). The CDR3 is CAWTRVPDSPLHF. DNA of the CDR3: TGTGCCTGGACGCGGGTACCAGATTCACCCCTCCACTTT.

The gene calls are TRBV6-6 and TRBJ2-5, with 8 bases lining up with TRBD1. This CDR3 region has 14 residues. Germline loops: CDR1 MNHNY, CDR2 SVGAGI (reference sequence). V gave up 6 bases and J gave up 1 base; unmatched junction bases: 4. The CDR3 bases are TGTGCCAGCAGGACACAGGGGGTCCAAGAGACCCAGTACTTC. Protein sequence: CASRTQGVQETQYF.

This chain uses TRBV19 with TRBJ1-1; maybe TRBD1 (6 bases). This CDR3 is built from 12 residues. V dropped 6 bases and J dropped 11 bases, with 16 bases sitting between them. Germline values: CDR1 LNHDA, CDR2 SQIVND (reference sequence). The DNA of the CDR3 is TGTGCCAGTAGCGCAGGGGCCTTTCACGCTTTCTTT. Protein sequence: CASSAGAFHAFF.

On this clone: One end of the junction fails to match germline, which may point to a read error. The chain uses TRBV6-1 and TRBJ1-1; no definite D call. The CDR3 consists of 14 residues. Germline V CDR1 and CDR2: MNHNS, SASEGT. The DNA for the CDR3 is TGTGCCAGCAGTGAACCAAACCCGAACTCTGAAGCTTTCTTT. It translates to CASSEPNPNSEAFF.

In DNA form, the CDR3 reads TGTGCCAGCAGTTTCTGGCACCTGAACACCGGGGAGCTGTTTTTT. It specifies CASSFWHLNTGELFF. This chain connects TRBV28 to TRBJ2-2; D is unresolved. The CDR3 loop spans 15 amino acids. The V gene's germline CDR1 is MDHEN and CDR2 SYDVKM. Trimming took 3 bases from V and 1 from J, leaving 9 bases between them.

This chain connects TRBV19 to TRBJ2-6, with TRBD2 identical over 8 bases. This CDR3 spans 17 amino acids. With 8 bases clipped from V and 0 bases from J, the junction kept 9 bases outside the gene matches. Germline-derived CDR1 and CDR2 are LNHDA and SQIVND (reference sequence). This CDR3 is CASRTPGGFSGANVLTF. CDR3 sequence (DNA): TGTGCCAGTCGTACACCGGGGGGGTTCTCTGGGGCCAACGTCCTGACTTTC.

The chain joins TRBV9 to TRBJ1-1; weak D call: TRBD1 (6 bases). V was trimmed by 3 bases and J by 2 bases, leaving 17 bases between them. CDR1 and CDR2 from the germline V gene are SGDLS and YYNGEE. This CDR3 contains 16 residues. The CDR3 region has the DNA TGTGCCAGCAGCGGCTCGTCGGGTGGGGGCAACACTGAAGCTTTCTTT. Translated: CASSGSSGGGNTEAFF.

V and J are TRBV5-5 and TRBJ1-2, with no clear D. Trimming removed 0 bases from V and 2 bases from J, with 11 bases in between. The CDR3 has 15 residues. Germline-derived CDR1 and CDR2 are SGHKS and YYEKEE (reference sequence). CDR3 nucleotide sequence: TGTGCCAGCAGCTTGGCCGGAACGGGAAACTATGGCTACACCTTC. Translating gives CASSLAGTGNYGYTF.

V is TRBV7-6 and J is TRBJ2-3; TRBD2 aligns across 13 bases. In germline, CDR1 is SGHVS, CDR2 FNYEAQ. Germline trimming cut 2 bases from V and 3 bases from J; bases unmatched to any gene: 5. The CDR3 has 17 amino acids. This CDR3 reads CASSLFPTSGGTDTQYF. The DNA for the CDR3 is TGTGCCAGCAGCTTATTCCCGACTAGCGGGGGGACAGATACGCAGTATTTT.

The rearrangement joins TRBV19 to TRBJ2-1; D is uncertain. The CDR3 extends over 12 amino acids. Germline-derived CDR1 and CDR2 are LNHDA and SQIVND (reference sequence). The V gene lost 5 bases and the J gene lost 14 bases, with 16 bases spanning the gap. CDR3 residues: CASSLPSGRKFF. The CDR3 coding sequence is TGTGCCAGTAGTCTCCCCTCGGGTAGGAAGTTCTTC.

CDR3 sequence: CASSQSGTGDTDTQYF. The CDR3 DNA reads TGTGCCAGCAGTCAATCCGGGACAGGGGACACAGATACGCAGTATTTT. The gene calls are TRBV27 and TRBJ2-3; 10 positions match TRBD1. Trimming cost V 5 bases and J 2 bases; bases outside gene matches: 7. This CDR3 is 16 amino acids long. The V gene's germline CDR1 is MNHEY and CDR2 SMNVEV (reference sequence).